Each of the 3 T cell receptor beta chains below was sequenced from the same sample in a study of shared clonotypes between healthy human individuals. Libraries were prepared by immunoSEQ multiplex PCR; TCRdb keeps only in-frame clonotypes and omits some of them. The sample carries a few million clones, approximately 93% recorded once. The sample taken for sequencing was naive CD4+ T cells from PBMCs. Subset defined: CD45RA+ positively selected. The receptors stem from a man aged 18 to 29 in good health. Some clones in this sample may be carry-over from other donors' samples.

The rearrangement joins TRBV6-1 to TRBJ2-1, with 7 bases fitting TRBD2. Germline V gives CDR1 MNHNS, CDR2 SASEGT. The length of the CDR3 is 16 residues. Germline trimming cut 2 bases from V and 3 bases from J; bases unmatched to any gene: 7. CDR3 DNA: TGTGCCAGCAGTGAACTGTTCCTAGCGGTCTACAATGAGCAGTTCTTC. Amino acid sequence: CASSELFLAVYNEQFF.

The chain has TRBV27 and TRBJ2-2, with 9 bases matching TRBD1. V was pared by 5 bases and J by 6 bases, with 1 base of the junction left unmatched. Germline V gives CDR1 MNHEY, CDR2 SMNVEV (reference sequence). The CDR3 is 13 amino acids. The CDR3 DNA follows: TGTGCCAGCAGTGGGACAGGGTCCGGGGAGCTGTTTTTT. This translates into CASSGTGSGELFF.

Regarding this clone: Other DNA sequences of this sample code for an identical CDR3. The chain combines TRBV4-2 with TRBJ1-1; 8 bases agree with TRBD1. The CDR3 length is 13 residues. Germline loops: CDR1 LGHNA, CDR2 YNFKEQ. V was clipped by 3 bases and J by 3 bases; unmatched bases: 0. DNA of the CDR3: TGTGCCAGCAGCCAGGACAGGGACACTGAAGCTTTCTTT. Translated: CASSQDRDTEAFF.